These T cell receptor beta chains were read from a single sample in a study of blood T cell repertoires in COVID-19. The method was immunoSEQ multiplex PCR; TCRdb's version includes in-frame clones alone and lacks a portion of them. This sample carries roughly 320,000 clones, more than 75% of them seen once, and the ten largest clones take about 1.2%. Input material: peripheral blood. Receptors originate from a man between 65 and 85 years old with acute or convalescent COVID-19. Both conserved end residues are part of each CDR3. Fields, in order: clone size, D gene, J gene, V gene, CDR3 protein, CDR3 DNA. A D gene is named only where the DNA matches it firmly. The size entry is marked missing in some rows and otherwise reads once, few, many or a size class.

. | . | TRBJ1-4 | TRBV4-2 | CASSQGEGGEKLFF | TGTGCCAGCAGCCAAGGGGAGGGGGGTGAAAAACTGTTTTTT
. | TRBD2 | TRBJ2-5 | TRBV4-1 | CASSQDGVAGVLGETQYF | TGCGCCAGCAGCCAAGATGGGGTAGCGGGAGTACTCGGAGAGACCCAGTACTTC
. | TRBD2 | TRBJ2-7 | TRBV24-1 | CATSDAPLAGGLYEQYF | TGTGCCACCAGTGACGCCCCCTTGGCGGGAGGTTTATACGAGCAGTACTTC
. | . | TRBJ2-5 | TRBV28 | CASSFGGIQETQYF | TGTGCCAGCAGTTTTGGAGGAATTCAAGAGACCCAGTACTTC
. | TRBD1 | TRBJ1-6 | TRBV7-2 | CASSLDRAGASPLHF | TGTGCCAGCAGCCTAGACAGGGCGGGGGCTTCACCCCTCCACTTT
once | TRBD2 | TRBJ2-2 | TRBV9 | CASSPRGLASTGELFF | TGTGCCAGCAGCCCACGCGGACTAGCGAGCACCGGGGAGCTGTTTTTT
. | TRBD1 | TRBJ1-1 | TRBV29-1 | CSAFRQGKNTEAFF | TGCAGCGCCTTTAGACAGGGGAAGAACACTGAAGCTTTCTTT
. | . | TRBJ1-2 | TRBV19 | CASLNYKGYGYTF | TGTGCCAGTTTAAATTACAAGGGGTATGGCTACACCTTC
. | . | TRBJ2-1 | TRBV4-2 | CASSPHQGLTYAHSYNEQFF | TGTGCCAGCAGCCCTCATCAGGGACTCACCTACGCTCACTCCTACAATGAGCAGTTCTTC
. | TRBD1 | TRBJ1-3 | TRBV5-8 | CASRDRFPGNTIYF | TGTGCCAGCCGGGACAGATTTCCTGGAAACACCATATATTTT
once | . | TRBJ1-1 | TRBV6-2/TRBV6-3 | CASSRYGAVTEAFF | TGTGCCAGCAGCCGATATGGAGCGGTCACTGAAGCTTTCTTT
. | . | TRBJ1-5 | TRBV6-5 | CASRNRDSFQPQHF | TGTGCCAGCAGGAACCGGGACTCATTTCAGCCCCAGCATTTT
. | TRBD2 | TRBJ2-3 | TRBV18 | CASSRDRASSGGRTWPDTQYF | TGTGCCAGCTCACGCGACAGGGCCTCTAGCGGGGGAAGAACTTGGCCAGATACGCAGTATTTT
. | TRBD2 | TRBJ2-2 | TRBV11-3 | CASSFHLTAGEVTGELFF | TGTGCCAGCAGCTTCCACCTGACAGCGGGGGAAGTCACCGGGGAGCTGTTTTTT
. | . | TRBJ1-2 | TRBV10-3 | CAISESWTDHYGYTF | TGTGCCATCAGTGAGTCATGGACAGACCACTATGGCTACACCTTC
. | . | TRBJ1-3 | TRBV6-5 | CASSPTGSGNTIYF | TGTGCCAGCAGTCCGACTGGCTCTGGAAACACCATATATTTT
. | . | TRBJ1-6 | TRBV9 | CASSVMDQGYSPLHF | TGTGCCAGCAGCGTAATGGACCAGGGGTATTCACCCCTCCACTTT
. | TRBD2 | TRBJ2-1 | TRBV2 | CASRQTTSGNYNEQFF | TGTGCCAGCAGGCAAACGACTAGCGGGAACTACAATGAGCAGTTCTTC
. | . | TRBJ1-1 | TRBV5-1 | CASSQGSTMNTEAFF | TGCGCCAGCAGCCAGGGCTCTACTATGAACACTGAAGCTTTCTTT
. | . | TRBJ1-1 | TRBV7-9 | CASSDNRVSMTEAFF | TGTGCCAGCAGCGACAACAGGGTTAGTATGACTGAAGCTTTCTTT
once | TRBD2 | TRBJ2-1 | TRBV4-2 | CASSQDMTSGRAQFF | TGTGCCAGCAGCCAAGATATGACTAGCGGGAGAGCCCAGTTCTTC
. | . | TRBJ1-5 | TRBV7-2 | CASSDLGWLQPQHF | TGTGCCAGCAGCGACCTCGGGTGGTTGCAGCCCCAGCATTTT
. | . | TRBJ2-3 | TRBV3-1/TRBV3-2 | CASSRSADSTDTQYF | TGTGCCAGCAGCCGGTCAGCGGATAGCACAGATACGCAGTATTTT
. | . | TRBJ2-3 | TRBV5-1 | CASADPRDTDTQYF | TGCGCCAGCGCGGACCCCCGGGACACAGATACGCAGTATTTT
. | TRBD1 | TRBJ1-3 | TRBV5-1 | CASSSGGDGNTIYF | TGCGCCAGCAGCTCAGGGGGCGACGGAAACACCATATATTTT
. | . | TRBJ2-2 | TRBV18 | CASSPDLGNTGELFF | TGTGCCAGCTCACCAGACTTGGGGAACACCGGGGAGCTGTTTTTT
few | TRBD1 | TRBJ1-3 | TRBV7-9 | CASSLTGVGNTIYF | TGTGCCAGCAGCTTAACAGGGGTTGGAAACACCATATATTTT
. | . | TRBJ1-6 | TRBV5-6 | CASSFVGRGNSPLHF | TGTGCCAGCAGCTTCGTCGGCAGGGGAAATTCACCCCTCCACTTT
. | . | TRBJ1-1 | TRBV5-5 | CASSLTGSTEAFF | TGTGCCAGCAGCTTGACGGGTTCCACTGAAGCTTTCTTT
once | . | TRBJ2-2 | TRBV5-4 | CASSPGNPTDTGELFF | TGTGCCAGCAGCCCGGGGAACCCAACAGACACCGGGGAGCTGTTTTTT
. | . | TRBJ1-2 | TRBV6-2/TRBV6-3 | CASSLGQNYGYTF | TGTGCCAGCAGTCTGGGACAAAACTATGGCTACACCTTC
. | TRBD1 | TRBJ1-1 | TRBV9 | CASSPQQGAGTEAFF | TGTGCCAGCAGCCCCCAGCAGGGGGCAGGCACTGAAGCTTTCTTT
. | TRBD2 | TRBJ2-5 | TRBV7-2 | CASSPGTVAGGQQETQYF | TGTGCCAGCAGCCCTGGGACTGTAGCGGGGGGGCAGCAAGAGACCCAGTACTTC
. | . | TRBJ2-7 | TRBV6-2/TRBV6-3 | CASSYSMVAGREQYF | TGTGCCAGCAGTTACTCGATGGTGGCGGGCCGCGAGCAGTACTTC
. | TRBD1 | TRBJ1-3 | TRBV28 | CASSYGQGAPGNTIYF | TGTGCCAGCAGTTACGGACAGGGGGCGCCTGGAAACACCATATATTTT
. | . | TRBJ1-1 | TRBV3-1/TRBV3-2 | CASNEGTEAFF | TGTGCTTCCAACGAGGGTACTGAAGCTTTCTTT
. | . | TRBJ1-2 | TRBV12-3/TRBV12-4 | CASGYSASYGYTF | TGTGCCAGCGGATACAGTGCCTCCTATGGCTACACCTTC
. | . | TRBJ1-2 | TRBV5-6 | CASSLTAYGYTF | TGTGCCAGCAGCCTGACAGCCTATGGCTACACCTTC
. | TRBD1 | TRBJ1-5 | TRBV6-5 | CASSFGTGMGNQPQHF | TGTGCCAGCAGTTTCGGGACAGGGATGGGCAATCAGCCCCAGCATTTT
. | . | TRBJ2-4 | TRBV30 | CAWTEEGTTKNIQYF | TGTGCCTGGACAGAGGAGGGAACGACCAAAAACATTCAGTACTTC
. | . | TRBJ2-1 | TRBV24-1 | CATSPGAGAHNEQFF | TGTGCCACCAGCCCCGGGGCGGGGGCACATAATGAGCAGTTCTTC
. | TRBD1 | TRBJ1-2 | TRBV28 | CASSWPRDRGGNGYTF | TGTGCCAGCAGTTGGCCCAGGGACAGGGGTGGGAATGGCTACACCTTC